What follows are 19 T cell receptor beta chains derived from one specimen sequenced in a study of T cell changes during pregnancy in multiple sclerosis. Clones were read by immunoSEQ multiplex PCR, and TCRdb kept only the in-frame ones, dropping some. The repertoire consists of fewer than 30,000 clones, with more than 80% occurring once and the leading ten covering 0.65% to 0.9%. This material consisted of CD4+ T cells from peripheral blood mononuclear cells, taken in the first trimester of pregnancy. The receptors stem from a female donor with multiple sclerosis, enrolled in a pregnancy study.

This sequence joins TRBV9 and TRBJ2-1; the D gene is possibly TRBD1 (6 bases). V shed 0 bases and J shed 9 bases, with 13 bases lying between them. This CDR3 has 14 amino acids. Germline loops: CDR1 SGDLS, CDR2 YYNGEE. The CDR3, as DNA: TGTGCCAGCAGCGTAGCCGCAGGGGAGATTGAGCAGTTCTTC. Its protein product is CASSVAAGEIEQFF.

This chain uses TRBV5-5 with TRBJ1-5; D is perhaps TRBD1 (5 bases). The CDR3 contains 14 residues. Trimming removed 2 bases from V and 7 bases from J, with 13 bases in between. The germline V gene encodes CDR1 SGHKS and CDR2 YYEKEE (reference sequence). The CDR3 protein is CASSFFDRGQPQHF. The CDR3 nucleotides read TGTGCCAGCAGCTTCTTTGACCGGGGGCAGCCCCAGCATTTT.

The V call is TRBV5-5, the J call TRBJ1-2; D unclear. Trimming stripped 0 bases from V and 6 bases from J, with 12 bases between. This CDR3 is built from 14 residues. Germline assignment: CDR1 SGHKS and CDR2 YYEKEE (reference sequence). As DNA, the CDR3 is TGTGCCAGCAGCTTGGAGCTTCCCGGGGATGGCTACACCTTC. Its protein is CASSLELPGDGYTF.

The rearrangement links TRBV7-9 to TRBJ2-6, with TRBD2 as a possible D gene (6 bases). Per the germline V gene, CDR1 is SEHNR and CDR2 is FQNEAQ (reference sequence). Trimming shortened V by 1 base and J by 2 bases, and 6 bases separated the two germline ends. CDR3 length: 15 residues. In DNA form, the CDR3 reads TGTGCCAGCAGCTTAGGGGAGGCTGGGGCCAACGTCCTGACTTTC. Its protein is CASSLGEAGANVLTF.

The CDR3 bases are TGCGCCAGCAGCTTGGTAAGCGCCTCGAACACTGAAGCTTTCTTT. Its translation is CASSLVSASNTEAFF. This rearrangement joins TRBV5-1 to TRBJ1-1; D ambiguous. Trimming took 0 bases from V and 1 from J, leaving 10 bases between them. CDR1 is SGHRS and CDR2 is YFSETQ in the germline V gene. The CDR3 loop spans 15 amino acids.

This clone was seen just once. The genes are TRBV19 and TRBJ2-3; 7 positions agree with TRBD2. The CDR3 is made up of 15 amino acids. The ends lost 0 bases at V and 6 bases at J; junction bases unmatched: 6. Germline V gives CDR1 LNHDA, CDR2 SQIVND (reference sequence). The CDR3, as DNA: TGTGCCAGTAGTATAGATCCGTTGCGGGGGGATACGCAGTATTTT. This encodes CASSIDPLRGDTQYF.

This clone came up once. CDR3 coding DNA: TGTGCCAGCAGGCCACAGGGGGCGCACGGCTACACCTTC. Translated: CASRPQGAHGYTF. V usage is TRBV6-6 and J usage is TRBJ1-2, with 9 nucleotides matching TRBD1. V was pared by 6 bases and J by 8 bases, with 7 bases of the junction left unmatched. Germline V gene sequence: CDR1 MNHNY, CDR2 SVGAGI (reference sequence). The CDR3 loop spans 13 amino acids.

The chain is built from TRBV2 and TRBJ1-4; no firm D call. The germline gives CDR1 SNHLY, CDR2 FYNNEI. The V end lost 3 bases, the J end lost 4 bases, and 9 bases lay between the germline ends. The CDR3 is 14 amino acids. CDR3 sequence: CASSDLRGNEKLFF. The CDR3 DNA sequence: TGTGCCAGCAGTGATTTACGGGGTAATGAAAAACTGTTTTTT.

This CDR3 is CASSTYRDRQYNEQFF. CDR3 nucleotides: TGTGCCAGCAGCACGTACCGGGACAGACAATACAATGAGCAGTTCTTC. The J gene is TRBJ2-1, the V gene TRBV11-2; 7 positions agree with TRBD1. J gave up 4 bases and V 5 bases, and 11 bases lay outside the gene matches. CDR1 and CDR2 from the germline V gene are SGHAT and FQNNGV. The length of the CDR3 is 16 residues.

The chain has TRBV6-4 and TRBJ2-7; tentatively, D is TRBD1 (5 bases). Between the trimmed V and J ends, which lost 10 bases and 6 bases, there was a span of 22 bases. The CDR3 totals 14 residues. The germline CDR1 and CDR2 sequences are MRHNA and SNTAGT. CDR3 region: CATTYGRAGAEQYF. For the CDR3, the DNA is TGTGCCACCACCTATGGCAGGGCCGGCGCCGAGCAGTACTTC.

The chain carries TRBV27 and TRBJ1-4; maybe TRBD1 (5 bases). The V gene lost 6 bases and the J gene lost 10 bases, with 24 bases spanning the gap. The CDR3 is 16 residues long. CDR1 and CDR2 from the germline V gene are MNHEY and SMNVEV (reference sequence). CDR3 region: CASSFSPGLTFSKLFF. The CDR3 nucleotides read TGTGCCAGCAGCTTTTCACCGGGACTGACGTTTTCAAAACTGTTTTTT. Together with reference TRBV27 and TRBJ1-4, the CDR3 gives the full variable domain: EAQVTQNPRYLITVTGKKLTVTCSQNMNHEYMSWYRQDPGLGLRQIYYSMNVEVTDKGDVPEGYKVSRKEKRNFPLILESPSPNQTSLYFCASSFSPGLTFSKLFFGSGTQLSVL.

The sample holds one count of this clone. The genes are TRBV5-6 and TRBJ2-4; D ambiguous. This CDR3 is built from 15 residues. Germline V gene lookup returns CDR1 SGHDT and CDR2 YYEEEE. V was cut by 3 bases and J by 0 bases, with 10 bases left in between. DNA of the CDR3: TGTGCCAGCAGCTCCCGTGTACTAGCCAAAAACATTCAGTACTTC. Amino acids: CASSSRVLAKNIQYF.

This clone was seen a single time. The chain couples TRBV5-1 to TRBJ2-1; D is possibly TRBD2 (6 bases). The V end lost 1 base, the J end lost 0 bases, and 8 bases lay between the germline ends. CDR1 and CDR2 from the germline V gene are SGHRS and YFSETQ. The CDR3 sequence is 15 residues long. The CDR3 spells CASSLYGGSYNEQFF. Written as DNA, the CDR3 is TGCGCCAGCAGCTTGTACGGGGGCTCCTACAATGAGCAGTTCTTC.

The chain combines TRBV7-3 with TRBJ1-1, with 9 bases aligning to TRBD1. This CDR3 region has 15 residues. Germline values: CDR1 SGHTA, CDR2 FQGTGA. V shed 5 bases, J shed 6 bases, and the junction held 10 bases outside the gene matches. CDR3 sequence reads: CASSQLGQGLAEAFF. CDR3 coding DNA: TGTGCCAGCAGCCAACTAGGACAGGGGTTGGCTGAAGCTTTCTTT.

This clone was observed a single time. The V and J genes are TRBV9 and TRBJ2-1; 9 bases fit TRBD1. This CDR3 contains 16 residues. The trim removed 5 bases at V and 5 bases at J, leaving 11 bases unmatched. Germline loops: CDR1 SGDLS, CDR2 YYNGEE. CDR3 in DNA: TGTGCCAGCAGTTCGCCGGGACAGGGTAGTCACAATGAGCAGTTCTTC. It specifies CASSSPGQGSHNEQFF. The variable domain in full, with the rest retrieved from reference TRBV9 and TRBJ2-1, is DSGVTQTPKHLITATGQRVTLRCSPRSGDLSVYWYQQSLDQGLQFLIQYYNGEERAKGNILERFSAQQFPDLHSELNLSSLELGDSALYFCASSSPGQGSHNEQFFGPGTRLTVL.

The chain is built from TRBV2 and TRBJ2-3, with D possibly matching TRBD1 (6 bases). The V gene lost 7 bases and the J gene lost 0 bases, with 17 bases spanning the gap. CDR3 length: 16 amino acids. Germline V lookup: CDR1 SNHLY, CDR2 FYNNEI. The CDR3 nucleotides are TGTGCCAGCACCTATACAGGGTCCTTTAGCACAGATACGCAGTATTTT. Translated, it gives CASTYTGSFSTDTQYF.

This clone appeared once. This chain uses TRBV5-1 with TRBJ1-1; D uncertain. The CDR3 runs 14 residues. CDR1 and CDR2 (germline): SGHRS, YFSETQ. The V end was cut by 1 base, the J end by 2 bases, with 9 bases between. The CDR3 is CASSLIQSNTEAFF. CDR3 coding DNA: TGCGCCAGCAGCTTGATCCAGTCTAACACTGAAGCTTTCTTT.

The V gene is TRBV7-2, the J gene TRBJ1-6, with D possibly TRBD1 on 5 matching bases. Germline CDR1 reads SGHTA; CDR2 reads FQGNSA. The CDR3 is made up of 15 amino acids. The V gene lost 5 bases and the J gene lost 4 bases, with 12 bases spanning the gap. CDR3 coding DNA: TGTGCCAGCAGCCCCCAACAGGATTATAATTCACCCCTCCACTTT. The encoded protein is CASSPQQDYNSPLHF.

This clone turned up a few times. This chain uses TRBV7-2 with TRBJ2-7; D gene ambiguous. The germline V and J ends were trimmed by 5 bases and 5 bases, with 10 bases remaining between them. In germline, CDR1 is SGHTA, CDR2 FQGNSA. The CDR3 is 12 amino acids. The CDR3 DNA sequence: TGTGCCAGCAGCCCGAACATCAACGAGCAGTACTTC. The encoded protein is CASSPNINEQYF.